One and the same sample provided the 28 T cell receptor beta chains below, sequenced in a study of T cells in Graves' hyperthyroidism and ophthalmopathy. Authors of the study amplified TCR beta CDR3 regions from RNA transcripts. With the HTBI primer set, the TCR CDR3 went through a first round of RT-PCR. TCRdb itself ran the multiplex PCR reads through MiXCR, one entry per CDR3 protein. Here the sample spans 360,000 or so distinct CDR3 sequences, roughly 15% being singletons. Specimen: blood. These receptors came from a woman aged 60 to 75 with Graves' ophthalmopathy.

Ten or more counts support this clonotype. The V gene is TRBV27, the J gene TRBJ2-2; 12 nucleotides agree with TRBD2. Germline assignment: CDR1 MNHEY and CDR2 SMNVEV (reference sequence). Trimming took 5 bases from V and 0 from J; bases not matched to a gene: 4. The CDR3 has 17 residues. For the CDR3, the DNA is TGTGCCAGCAGTGCTAGCGGGAGGGCCCCGAACACCGGGGAGCTGTTTTTT. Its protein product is CASSASGRAPNTGELFF.

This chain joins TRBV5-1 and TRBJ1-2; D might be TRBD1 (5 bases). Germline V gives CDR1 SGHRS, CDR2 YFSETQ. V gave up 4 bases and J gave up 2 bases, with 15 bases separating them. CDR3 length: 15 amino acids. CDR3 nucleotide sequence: TGCGCCAGCAGCCCCGGGGGAAGGACCAACTATGGCTACACCTTC. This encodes CASSPGGRTNYGYTF.

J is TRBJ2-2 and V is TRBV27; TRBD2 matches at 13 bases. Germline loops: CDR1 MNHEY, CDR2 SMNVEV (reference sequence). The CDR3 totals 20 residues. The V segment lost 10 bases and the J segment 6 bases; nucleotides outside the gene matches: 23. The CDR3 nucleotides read TGTGCCACCAGCACCTCCCGGACTAGCGGGAGATCGGTGTGGCCCGGGGAGCTGTTTTTT. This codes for CATSTSRTSGRSVWPGELFF.

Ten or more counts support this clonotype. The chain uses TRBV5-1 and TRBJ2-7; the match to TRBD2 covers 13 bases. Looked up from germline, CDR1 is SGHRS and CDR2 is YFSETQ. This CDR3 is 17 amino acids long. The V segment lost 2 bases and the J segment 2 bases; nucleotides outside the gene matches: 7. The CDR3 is CASSFPQTSGRTYEQYF. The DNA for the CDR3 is TGCGCCAGCAGCTTTCCCCAGACTAGCGGGAGGACCTACGAGCAGTACTTC.

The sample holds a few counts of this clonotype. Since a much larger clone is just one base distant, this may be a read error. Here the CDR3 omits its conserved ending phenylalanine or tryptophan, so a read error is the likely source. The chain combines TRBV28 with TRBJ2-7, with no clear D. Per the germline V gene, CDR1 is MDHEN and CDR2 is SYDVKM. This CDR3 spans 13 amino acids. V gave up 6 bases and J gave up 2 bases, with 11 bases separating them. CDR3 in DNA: TGTGCCAGCAGCCCCAGTTACCCCTACGAGCAGTACCTC. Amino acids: CASSPSYPYEQYL.

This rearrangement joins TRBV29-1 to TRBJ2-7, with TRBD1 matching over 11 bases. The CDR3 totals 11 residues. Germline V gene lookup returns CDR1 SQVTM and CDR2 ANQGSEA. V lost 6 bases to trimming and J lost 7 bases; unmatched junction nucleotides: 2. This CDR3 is CSVGDRGEQYF. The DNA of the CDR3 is TGCAGCGTGGGGGACAGGGGGGAGCAGTACTTC.

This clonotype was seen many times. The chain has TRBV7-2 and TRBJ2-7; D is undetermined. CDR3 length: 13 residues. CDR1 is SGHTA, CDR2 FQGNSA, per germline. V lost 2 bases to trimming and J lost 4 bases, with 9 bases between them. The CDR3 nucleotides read TGTGCCAGCAGCTTAAACAGAGATTACGAGCAGTACTTC. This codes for CASSLNRDYEQYF.

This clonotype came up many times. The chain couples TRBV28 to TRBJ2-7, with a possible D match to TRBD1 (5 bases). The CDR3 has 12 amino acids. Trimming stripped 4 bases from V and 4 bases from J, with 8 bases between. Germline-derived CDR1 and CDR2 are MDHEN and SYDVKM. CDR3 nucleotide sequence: TGTGCCAGCAGTTCCCGGACATACGAGCAGTACTTC. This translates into CASSSRTYEQYF.

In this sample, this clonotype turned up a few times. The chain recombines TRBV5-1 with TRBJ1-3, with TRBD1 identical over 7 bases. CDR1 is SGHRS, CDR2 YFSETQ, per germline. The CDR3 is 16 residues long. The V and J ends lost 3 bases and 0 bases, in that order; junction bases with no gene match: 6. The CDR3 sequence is CASSSSGQISGNTIYF. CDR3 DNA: TGCGCCAGCAGCTCCTCGGGACAGATCTCTGGAAACACCATATATTTT.

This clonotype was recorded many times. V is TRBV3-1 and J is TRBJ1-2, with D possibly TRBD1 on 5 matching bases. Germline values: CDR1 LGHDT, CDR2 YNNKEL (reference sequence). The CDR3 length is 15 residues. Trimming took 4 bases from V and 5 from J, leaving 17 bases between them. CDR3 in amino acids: CASSPTPTGGYGYTF. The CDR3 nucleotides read TGTGCCAGCAGCCCCACCCCGACGGGGGGATATGGCTACACCTTC.

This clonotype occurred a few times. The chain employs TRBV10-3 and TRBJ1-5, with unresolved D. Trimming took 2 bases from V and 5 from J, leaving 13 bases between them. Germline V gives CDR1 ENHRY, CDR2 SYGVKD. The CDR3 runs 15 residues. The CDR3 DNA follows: TGTGCCATCAGTGAGGAGGGAAGGGCCTATCAGCCCCAGCATTTT. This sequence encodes CAISEEGRAYQPQHF.

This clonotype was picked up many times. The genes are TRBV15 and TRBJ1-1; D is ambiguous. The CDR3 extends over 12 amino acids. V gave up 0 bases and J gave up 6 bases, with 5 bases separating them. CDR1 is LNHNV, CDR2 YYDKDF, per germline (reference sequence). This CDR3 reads CATSRDGAEAFF. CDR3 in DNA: TGTGCCACCAGCAGAGATGGGGCTGAAGCTTTCTTT.

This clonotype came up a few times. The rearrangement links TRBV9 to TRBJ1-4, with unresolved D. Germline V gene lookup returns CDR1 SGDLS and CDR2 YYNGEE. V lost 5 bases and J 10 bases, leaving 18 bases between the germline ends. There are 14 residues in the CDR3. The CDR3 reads CASSASRTPGKLFF. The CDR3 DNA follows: TGTGCCAGCAGTGCCTCTAGGACCCCCGGAAAACTGTTTTTT.

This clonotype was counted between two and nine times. The CDR3 spells CASSQVTGGETQYF. For the CDR3, the DNA is TGCGCCAGCAGCCAAGTGACAGGGGGCGAGACCCAGTACTTC. The genes are TRBV4-1 and TRBJ2-5; 10 positions match TRBD1. Germline CDR1 is MGHRA and CDR2 is YSYEKL. Losses at the gene ends were 1 base for V and 5 bases for J; bases not matched to a gene: 1. The CDR3 sequence is 14 residues long.

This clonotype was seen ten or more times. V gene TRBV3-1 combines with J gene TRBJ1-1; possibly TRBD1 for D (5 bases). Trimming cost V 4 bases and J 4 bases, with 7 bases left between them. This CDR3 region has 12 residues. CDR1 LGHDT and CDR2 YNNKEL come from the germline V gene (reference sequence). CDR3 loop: CASSRGITEAFF. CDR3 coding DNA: TGTGCCAGCAGCCGGGGGATCACTGAAGCTTTCTTT.

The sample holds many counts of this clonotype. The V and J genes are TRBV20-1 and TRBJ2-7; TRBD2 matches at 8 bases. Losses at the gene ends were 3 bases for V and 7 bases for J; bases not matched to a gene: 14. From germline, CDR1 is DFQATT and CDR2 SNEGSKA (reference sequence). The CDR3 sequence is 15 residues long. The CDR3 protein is CSASNPRSGSIEQYF. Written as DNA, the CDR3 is TGCAGTGCTAGTAACCCGAGGAGCGGGAGTATAGAGCAGTACTTC.

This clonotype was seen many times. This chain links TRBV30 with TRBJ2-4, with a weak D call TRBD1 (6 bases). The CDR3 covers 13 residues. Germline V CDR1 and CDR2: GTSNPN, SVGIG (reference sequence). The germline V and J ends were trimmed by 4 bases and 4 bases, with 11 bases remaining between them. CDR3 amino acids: CAWTRTVKNIQYF. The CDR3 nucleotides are TGTGCCTGGACCCGGACAGTAAAAAACATTCAGTACTTC.

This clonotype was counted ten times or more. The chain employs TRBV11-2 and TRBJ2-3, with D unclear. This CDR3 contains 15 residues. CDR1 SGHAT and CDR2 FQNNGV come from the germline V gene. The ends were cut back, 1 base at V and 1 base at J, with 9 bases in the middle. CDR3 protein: CASSLVAAGTDTQYF. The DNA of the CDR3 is TGTGCCAGCAGCTTAGTAGCAGCTGGCACAGATACGCAGTATTTT.

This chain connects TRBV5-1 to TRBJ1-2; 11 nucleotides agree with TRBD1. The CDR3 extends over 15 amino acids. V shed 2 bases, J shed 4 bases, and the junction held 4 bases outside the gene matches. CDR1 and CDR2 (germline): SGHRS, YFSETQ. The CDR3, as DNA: TGCGCCAGCAGCTTCGGGGGACAGGGGGGCTATGGCTACACCTTC. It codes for CASSFGGQGGYGYTF.

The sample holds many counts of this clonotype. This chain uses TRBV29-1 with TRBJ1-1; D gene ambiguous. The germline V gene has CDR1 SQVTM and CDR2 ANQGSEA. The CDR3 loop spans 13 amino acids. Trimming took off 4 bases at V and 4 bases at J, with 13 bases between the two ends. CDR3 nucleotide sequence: TGCAGCGTTGGGGCCCACGGAGTCACTGAAGCTTTCTTT. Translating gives CSVGAHGVTEAFF.

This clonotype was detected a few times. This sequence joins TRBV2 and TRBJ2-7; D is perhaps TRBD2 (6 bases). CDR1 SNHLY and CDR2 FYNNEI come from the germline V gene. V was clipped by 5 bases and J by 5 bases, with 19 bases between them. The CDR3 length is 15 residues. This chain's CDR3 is CASSLLALRADEQYF. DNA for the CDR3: TGTGCCAGCAGTTTACTAGCTCTTCGAGCGGACGAGCAGTACTTC.

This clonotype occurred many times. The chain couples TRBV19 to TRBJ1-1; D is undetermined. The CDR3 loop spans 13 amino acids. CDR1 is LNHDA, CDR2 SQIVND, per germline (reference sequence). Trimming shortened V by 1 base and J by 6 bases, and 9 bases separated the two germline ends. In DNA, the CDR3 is TGTGCCAGTAGTATAGCTCGACCGTCTGAAGCTTTCTTT. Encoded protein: CASSIARPSEAFF.

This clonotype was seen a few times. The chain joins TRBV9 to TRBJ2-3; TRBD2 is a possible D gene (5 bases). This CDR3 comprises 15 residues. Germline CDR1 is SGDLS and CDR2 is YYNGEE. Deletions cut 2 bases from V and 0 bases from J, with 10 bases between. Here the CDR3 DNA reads TGTGCCAGCAGCGTCGAGGGATCTAGCACAGATACGCAGTATTTT. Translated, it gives CASSVEGSSTDTQYF.

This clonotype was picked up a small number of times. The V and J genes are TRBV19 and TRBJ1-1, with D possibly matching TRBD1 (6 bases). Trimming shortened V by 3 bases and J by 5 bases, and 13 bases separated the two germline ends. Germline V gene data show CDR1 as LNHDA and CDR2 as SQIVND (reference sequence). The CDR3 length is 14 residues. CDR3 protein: CASSIQGSRTEAFF. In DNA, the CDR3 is TGTGCCAGTAGTATCCAGGGGAGTCGGACTGAAGCTTTCTTT.

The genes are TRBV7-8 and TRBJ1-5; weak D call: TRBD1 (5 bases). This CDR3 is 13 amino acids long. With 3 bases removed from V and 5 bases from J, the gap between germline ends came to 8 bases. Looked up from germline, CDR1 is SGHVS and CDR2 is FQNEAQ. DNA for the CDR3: TGTGCCAGCAGCTTCGGGGGGGATCAGCCCCAGCATTTT. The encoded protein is CASSFGGDQPQHF.

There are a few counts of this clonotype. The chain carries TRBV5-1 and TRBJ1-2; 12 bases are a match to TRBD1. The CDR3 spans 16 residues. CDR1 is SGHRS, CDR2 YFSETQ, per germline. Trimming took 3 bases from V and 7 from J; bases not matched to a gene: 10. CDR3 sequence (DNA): TGCGCCAGCAGCTCTGGGGGACAGGGGGCGCGAGGTGGCTACACCTTC. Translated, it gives CASSSGGQGARGGYTF.

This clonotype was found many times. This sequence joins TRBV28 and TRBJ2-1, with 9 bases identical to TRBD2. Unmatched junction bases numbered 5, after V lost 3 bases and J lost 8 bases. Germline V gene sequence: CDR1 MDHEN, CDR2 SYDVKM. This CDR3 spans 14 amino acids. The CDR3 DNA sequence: TGTGCCAGCAGTTTTGGCGGGAGGGCCGATGAGCAGTTCTTC. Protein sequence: CASSFGGRADEQFF.

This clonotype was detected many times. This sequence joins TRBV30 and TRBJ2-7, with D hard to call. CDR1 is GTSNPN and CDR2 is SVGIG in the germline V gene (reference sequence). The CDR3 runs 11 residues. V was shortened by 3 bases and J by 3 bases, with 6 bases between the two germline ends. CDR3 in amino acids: CAWRPGYEQYF. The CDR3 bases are TGTGCCTGGAGGCCTGGCTACGAGCAGTACTTC.